This T cell receptor beta chain originates from a study of OX40 agonist ivuxolimab in advanced cancers. In the study overall: Patients with prior anti-PD-1, anti-PD-L1 or anti-CTLA-4 therapy were eligible; approximately 40% had some.

Broader study findings: Antigen targets of the expanded peripheral T cells went undetermined.

Of note for this clone: The antigen is unknown.

J gave up 5 bases and V 4 bases, and 5 bases lay outside the gene matches. The CDR3 totals 15 residues. Germline V lookup: CDR1 SNHLY, CDR2 FYNNEI. Sequencing was performed with immunoSEQ multiplex PCR; in TCRdb, only in-frame clones are kept and a portion is missing. Of about 79,000 clones listed, 80% to 95% are singletons. The rearrangement links TRBV2 to TRBJ2-1; 10 nucleotides match TRBD1. Source: CD4+ or CD8+ T cells sorted from blood, taken in a trial of the OX40 agonist ivuxolimab. The TCR was taken from an adult with an advanced solid tumor such as melanoma, head and neck, liver or kidney cancer. CDR3 region: CASSGRDRGDNEQFF. The CDR3 DNA sequence: TGTGCCAGCAGTGGCCGGGACAGGGGCGACAATGAGCAGTTCTTC.